These 9 T cell receptor beta chains were all obtained from the same sample, sequenced in a study of T cell responses to AZD1222 COVID-19 vaccine. Some clones are missing from TCRdb's copy, which holds only in-frame ones; the method was immunoSEQ multiplex PCR. The sample shows 95,000 to 100,000 clones, 90% of them seen only once. This specimen consisted of peripheral blood, obtained on day 0 of AZD1222 vaccination. These receptors all come from an adult in good health.

The gene calls are TRBV6-4 and TRBJ1-1, with D uncertain. With 2 bases removed from V and 2 bases from J, the gap between germline ends came to 12 bases. Germline values: CDR1 MRHNA, CDR2 SNTAGT. The CDR3 covers 15 residues. For the CDR3, the DNA is TGTGCCAGCAGTGACGAAAGGATGACCAACACTGAAGCTTTCTTT. Translated: CASSDERMTNTEAFF.

V gene TRBV2 combines with J gene TRBJ1-6; a weak D match, TRBD1 (5 bases). The CDR3 covers 17 residues. Germline V CDR1 and CDR2: SNHLY, FYNNEI. V lost 10 bases and J lost 6, with 25 bases in between. The CDR3 reads CATLNPFLTGLNSPLHF. For the CDR3, the DNA is TGTGCCACCCTAAACCCCTTCCTCACAGGCCTTAATTCACCCCTCCACTTT. Variable domain in full (rest from reference TRBV2 and TRBJ1-6): EPEVTQTPSHQVTQMGQEVILRCVPISNHLYFYWYRQILGQKVEFLVSFYNNEISEKSEIFDDQFSVERPDGSNFTLKIRSTKLEDSAMYFCATLNPFLTGLNSPLHFGNGTRLTVT.

The V gene is TRBV3-1 (or the pseudogene TRBV3-2), the J gene TRBJ1-2; 8 positions agree with TRBD1. The CDR3 spans 16 residues. The germline gives CDR1 LGHDT, CDR2 YNNKEL (reference sequence). The V gene end was trimmed by 0 bases and the J gene end by 4 bases; junction bases not matched to a gene: 7. The CDR3 spells CASSQEGLQGVYGYTF. CDR3 DNA: TGTGCCAGCAGCCAAGAGGGCCTACAGGGGGTCTATGGCTACACCTTC.

V is TRBV18 and J is TRBJ2-7; possibly TRBD1 or TRBD2 for D (5 bases each). This CDR3 comprises 14 residues. The V gene's germline CDR1 is KGHSH and CDR2 LQKENI. V was clipped by 6 bases and J by 6 bases, with 18 bases between them. The DNA of the CDR3 is TGTGCCAGCTCCCTCACCTCCCGGGGCGGCGAGCAGTACTTC. Its translation is CASSLTSRGGEQYF. Full variable domain (remainder filled in from reference TRBV18 and TRBJ2-7): NAGVMQNPRHLVRRRGQEARLRCSPMKGHSHVYWYRQLPEEGLKFMVYLQKENIIDESGMPKERFSAEFPKEGPSILRIQQVVRGDSAAYFCASSLTSRGGEQYFGPGTRLTVT.

This clone has a single count. The chain joins TRBV24-1 to TRBJ1-5; D not resolved. Trimming shortened V by 7 bases and J by 2 bases, and 14 bases separated the two germline ends. The CDR3 length is 15 residues. Germline loops: CDR1 KGHDR, CDR2 SFDVKD. The CDR3, as DNA: TGTGCCACCAGCCCCGGGAGACGGGGCAATCAGCCCCAGCATTTT. Residues: CATSPGRRGNQPQHF.

The V and J genes are TRBV3-1 (or the pseudogene TRBV3-2) and TRBJ2-3, with D unclear. Trimming removed 0 bases from V and 4 bases from J, with 17 bases in between. This CDR3 contains 17 residues. The germline V gene encodes CDR1 LGHDT and CDR2 YNNKEL (reference sequence). CDR3 residues: CASSQDDRVWTADTQYF. The CDR3 DNA sequence: TGTGCCAGCAGCCAAGACGATCGGGTGTGGACCGCAGATACGCAGTATTTT.

The rearrangement links TRBV5-4 to TRBJ2-7, with D perhaps given as TRBD1 or TRBD2 (5 bases each). Germline CDR1 reads SGHNT; CDR2 reads YYREEE (reference sequence). The V end lost 4 bases, the J end lost 4 bases, and 18 bases lay between the germline ends. The CDR3 spans 15 residues. The CDR3 bases are TGTGCCAGCAGCGATGCCGGGACCGCAGATTACGAGCAGTACTTC. Encoded protein: CASSDAGTADYEQYF. The whole variable domain, filled in from reference TRBV5-4 and TRBJ2-7, reads ETGVTQSPTHLIKTRGQQVTLRCSSQSGHNTVSWYQQALGQGPQFIFQYYREEENGRGNFPPRFSGLQFPNYSSELNVNALELDDSALYLCASSDAGTADYEQYFGPGTRLTVT.

The gene calls are TRBV29-1 and TRBJ1-2; D is undetermined. This CDR3 has 13 residues. Germline V gene lookup returns CDR1 SQVTM and CDR2 ANQGSEA. Trimming removed 5 bases from V and 0 bases from J, with 10 bases in between. CDR3 sequence: CSVSGRANYGYTF. The CDR3, as DNA: TGCAGCGTTTCAGGAAGAGCTAACTATGGCTACACCTTC.

The gene calls are TRBV29-1 and TRBJ2-1; 13 nucleotides match TRBD2. With 5 bases clipped from V and 4 bases from J, the junction kept 5 bases outside the gene matches. The CDR3 runs 15 residues. Germline values: CDR1 SQVTM, CDR2 ANQGSEA. CDR3 in amino acids: CSVWLLAGGYNEQFF. CDR3 nucleotide sequence: TGCAGCGTTTGGTTACTAGCGGGGGGGTACAATGAGCAGTTCTTC.